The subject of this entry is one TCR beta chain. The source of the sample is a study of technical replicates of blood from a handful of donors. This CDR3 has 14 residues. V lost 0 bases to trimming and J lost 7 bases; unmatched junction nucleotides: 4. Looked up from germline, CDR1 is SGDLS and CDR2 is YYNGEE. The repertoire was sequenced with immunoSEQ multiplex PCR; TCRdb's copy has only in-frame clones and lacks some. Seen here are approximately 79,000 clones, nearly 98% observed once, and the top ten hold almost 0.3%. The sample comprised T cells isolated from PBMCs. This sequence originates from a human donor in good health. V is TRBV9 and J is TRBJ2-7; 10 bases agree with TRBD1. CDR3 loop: CASSVGQGAREQYF. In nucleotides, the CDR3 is TGTGCCAGCAGCGTAGGACAGGGGGCACGAGAGCAGTACTTC.